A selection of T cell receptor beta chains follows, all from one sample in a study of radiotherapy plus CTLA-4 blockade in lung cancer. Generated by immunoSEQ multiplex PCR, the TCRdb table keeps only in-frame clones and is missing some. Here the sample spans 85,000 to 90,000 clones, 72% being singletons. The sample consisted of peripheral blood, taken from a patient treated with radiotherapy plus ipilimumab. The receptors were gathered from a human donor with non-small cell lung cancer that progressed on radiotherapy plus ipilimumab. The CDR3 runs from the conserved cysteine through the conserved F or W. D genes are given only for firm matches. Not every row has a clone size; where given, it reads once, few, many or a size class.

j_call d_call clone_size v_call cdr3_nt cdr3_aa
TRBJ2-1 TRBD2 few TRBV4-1 TGCGCCAGCAGACCCATAGCGGGAGGAAAGAATGAGCAGTTCTTC CASRPIAGGKNEQFF
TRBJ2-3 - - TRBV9 TGTGCCAGCAGCGTAGATGGGGCAGCCGGCACAGATACGCAGTATTTT CASSVDGAAGTDTQYF
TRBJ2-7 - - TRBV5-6 TGTGCCAGCAGCTTGGTCGACAATGCCTACGAGCAGTACTTC CASSLVDNAYEQYF
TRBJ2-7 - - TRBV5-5 TGTGCCAGCAGCTTGGGGGCGAGAGACGGCTACGAGCAGTACTTC CASSLGARDGYEQYF
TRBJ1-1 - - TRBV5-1 TGCGCCAGCAGCTCCCATTCAGCAAACACTGAAGCTTTCTTT CASSSHSANTEAFF
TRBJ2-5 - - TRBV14 TGTGCCAGCAGCCTTAATCGAGAGACCCAGTACTTC CASSLNRETQYF
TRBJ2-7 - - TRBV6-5 TGTGCCAGCAGTTACTTTCCAGGTTCCTACGAGCAGTACTTC CASSYFPGSYEQYF
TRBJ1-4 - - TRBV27 TGTGCCAGCAGTTTACCGAAGGGAAAACTGTTTTTT CASSLPKGKLFF
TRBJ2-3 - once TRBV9 TGTGCCAGCAGCCGGTACCCTAGCACAGATACGCAGTATTTT CASSRYPSTDTQYF
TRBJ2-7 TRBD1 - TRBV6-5 TGTGCCAGCTCCCTAGAGGGACAGGGAGTCTACGAGCAGTACTTC CASSLEGQGVYEQYF
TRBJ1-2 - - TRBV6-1 TGTGCCAGCAGTTATAGGGGGGGCTATGGCTACACCTTC CASSYRGGYGYTF
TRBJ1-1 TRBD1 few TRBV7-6 TGTGCCAGCAGCCATCAGACAGGGGAAGCTTTCTTT CASSHQTGEAFF
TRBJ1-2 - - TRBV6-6 TGTGCCAGCAGAAACCCCTTTCGTGGCTACACCTTC CASRNPFRGYTF
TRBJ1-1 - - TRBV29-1 TGCAGCGCCCGGGGGGGGAACACTGAAGCTTTCTTT CSARGGNTEAFF
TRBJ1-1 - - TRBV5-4 TGTGCCAGCAGCTTGGCTGCGGTGAACACTGAAGCTTTCTTT CASSLAAVNTEAFF